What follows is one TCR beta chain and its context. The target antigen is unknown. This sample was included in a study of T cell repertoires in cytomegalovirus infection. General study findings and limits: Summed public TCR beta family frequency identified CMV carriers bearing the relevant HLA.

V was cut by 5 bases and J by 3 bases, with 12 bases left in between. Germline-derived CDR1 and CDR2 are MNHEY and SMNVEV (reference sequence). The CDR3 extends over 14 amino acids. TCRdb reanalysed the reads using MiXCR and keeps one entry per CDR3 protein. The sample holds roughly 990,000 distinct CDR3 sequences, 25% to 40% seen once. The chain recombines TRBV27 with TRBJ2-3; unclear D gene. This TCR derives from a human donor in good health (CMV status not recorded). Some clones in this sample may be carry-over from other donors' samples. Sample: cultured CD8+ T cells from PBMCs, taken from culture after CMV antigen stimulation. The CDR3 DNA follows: TGTGCCAGCAGTATGACCCTTATGACAGATACGCAGTATTTT. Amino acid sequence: CASSMTLMTDTQYF.